These 10 T cell receptor beta chains share one sample of origin, sequenced in a study of cytomegalovirus exposure and HLA in healthy donors. Use of 60 Vbeta and 13 Jbeta primers characterized the PCR. The protocol was immunoSEQ multiplex PCR, while the TCRdb copy is restricted to in-frame clones and leaves out a portion. The repertoire holds hundreds of thousands of clones, with about 80% as singletons. Source material: PBMCs. Source of these receptors: a woman aged 40-49 years in good health and CMV-seronegative.

The genes are TRBV5-1 and TRBJ2-5, with TRBD2 as a possible D gene (5 bases). The better agreement between TRBJ2-7 and the DNA end casts doubt on the J call. The CDR3 consists of 13 residues. Germline lookup yields CDR1 SGHRS and CDR2 YFSETQ. The CDR3 bases are TGCGCCAGCAGCTTGAGCGGACCATACGAGCAGTACTTC. Its translation is CASSLSGPYEQYF.

This clone has only one observation. V is TRBV5-1 and J is TRBJ1-6; D may be TRBD1 (6 bases). This CDR3 spans 17 amino acids. Trimming took 2 bases from V and 10 from J, leaving 22 bases between them. Germline loops: CDR1 SGHRS, CDR2 YFSETQ. CDR3 in amino acids: CASSLMGLQGVNSPLHF. Here the CDR3 DNA reads TGCGCCAGCAGCTTAATGGGATTACAGGGTGTAAACTCACCCCTCCACTTT.

The chain combines TRBV5-1 with TRBJ2-1, with unresolved D. V lost 3 bases to trimming and J lost 2 bases, with 6 bases between them. This CDR3 has 13 residues. Germline CDR1 SGHRS, CDR2 YFSETQ. CDR3 region: CASSSPAYNEQFF. The CDR3, as DNA: TGCGCCAGCAGCTCCCCCGCCTACAATGAGCAGTTCTTC. The full variable domain, in which reference TRBV5-1 and TRBJ2-1 provide the parts outside the CDR3, is KAGVTQTPRYLIKTRGQQVTLSCSPISGHRSVSWYQQTPGQGLQFLFEYFSETQRNKGNFPGRFSGRQFSNSRSEMNVSTLELGDSALYLCASSSPAYNEQFFGPGTRLTVL.

The J gene is TRBJ2-5, the V gene TRBV28; 10 bases agree with TRBD2. V shed 1 base and J 2 bases; nucleotides not matched to a gene: 4. The CDR3 sequence is 16 residues long. CDR1 and CDR2 from the germline V gene are MDHEN and SYDVKM. The CDR3 sequence is CASSLYGLAEQETQYF. The CDR3 coding sequence is TGTGCCAGCAGTTTATACGGACTAGCGGAGCAAGAGACCCAGTACTTC.

V is TRBV4-3 and J is TRBJ2-7; maybe TRBD2 (6 bases). The germline CDR1 and CDR2 sequences are LGHNA and YSLEER. V was shortened by 0 bases and J by 4 bases, with 13 bases between the two germline ends. The CDR3 is made up of 15 amino acids. The CDR3 bases are TGCGCCAGCAGCCAAGACCCCGGGGGTCGATACGAGCAGTACTTC. Protein sequence: CASSQDPGGRYEQYF.

The V call is TRBV7-8, the J call TRBJ2-7, with D perhaps TRBD2 (7 bases). Germline V lookup: CDR1 SGHVS, CDR2 FQNEAQ. Trimming removed 7 bases from V and 4 bases from J, with 20 bases in between. The CDR3 loop spans 15 amino acids. CDR3 nucleotides: TGTGCCAGCACCTACGGAGGGGGGGGCTGTTACGAGCAGTACTTC. This encodes CASTYGGGGCYEQYF.

There are a few counts of this clone. The V call is TRBV27, the J call TRBJ2-7; no clear D gene. The V end was cut by 4 bases, the J end by 4 bases, with 11 bases between. The CDR3 has 13 amino acids. Germline V gene data show CDR1 as MNHEY and CDR2 as SMNVEV (reference sequence). The CDR3 sequence: CASSSHLRYEQYF. CDR3 DNA: TGTGCCAGCAGTTCGCACCTCAGGTACGAGCAGTACTTC.

The chain combines TRBV18 with TRBJ1-6, with a tentative D call TRBD1 (5 bases). The CDR3 extends over 14 amino acids. From germline, CDR1 is KGHSH and CDR2 LQKENI. V lost 2 bases and J 9 bases, leaving 11 bases between the germline ends. CDR3 DNA: TGTGCCAGCTCACCAAAAGGGGCCATTTCACCCCTCCACTTT. Translation gives CASSPKGAISPLHF.

This clone was seen just once. This same CDR3 is encoded by further DNA sequences in the sample. The chain has TRBV5-6 and TRBJ2-2, with D perhaps TRBD1 (6 bases). Trimming pared 8 bases from V and 4 bases from J, leaving 21 bases between. Germline CDR1 and CDR2: SGHDT and YYEEEE. The CDR3 consists of 16 residues. DNA of the CDR3: TGTGCCAGTAGCCAAGACCGGGACACCATCACCGGGGAGCTGTTTTTT. Encoded protein: CASSQDRDTITGELFF. The full variable domain, completed using reference TRBV5-6 and TRBJ2-2, is DAGVTQSPTHLIKTRGQQVTLRCSPKSGHDTVSWYQQALGQGPQFIFQYYEEEERQRGNFPDRFSGHQFPNYSSELNVNALLLGDSALYLCASSQDRDTITGELFFGEGSRLTVL.

V and J are TRBV5-1 and TRBJ1-2, with 7 nucleotides matching TRBD1. After removal of 0 bases from V and 3 bases from J, the junction contained 2 bases not matched to a gene. This CDR3 has 14 amino acids. Germline loops: CDR1 SGHRS, CDR2 YFSETQ. DNA of the CDR3: TGCGCCAGCAGCTTGGCAACAGGGGACTATGGCTACACCTTC. Amino acid sequence: CASSLATGDYGYTF. The complete variable domain, with remaining parts taken from reference TRBV5-1 and TRBJ1-2, reads KAGVTQTPRYLIKTRGQQVTLSCSPISGHRSVSWYQQTPGQGLQFLFEYFSETQRNKGNFPGRFSGRQFSNSRSEMNVSTLELGDSALYLCASSLATGDYGYTFGSGTRLTVV.